The clone carrying this T cell receptor beta chain came up once. Per the authors' pipeline: The authors estimated nucleated cell counts from reference gene primer amplification. TCRdb keeps only in-frame clones here, not all; method: immunoSEQ multiplex PCR. From that table come the V and J calls and clone size; the DNA was used to work out D and trimming. The data contain roughly 260,000 clones, 82% of them singletons. V was trimmed by 6 bases and J by 1 base, leaving 6 bases between them. The germline gives CDR1 MGHDK, CDR2 SYGVNS. CDR3 length equals 12 residues. This sample is drawn from a study of blood T cell repertoires in COVID-19. On the study more broadly: Collection of acute and convalescent COVID-19 samples took place in the United States, Italy and Spain. PBMCs, B-cell-depleted T cells, or T cells were the source of the cDNA or gDNA that made up the material.

This sequence was found in a woman aged 70-85 years with acute or convalescent COVID-19. The sequencing sample was made of peripheral blood. The chain links TRBV25-1 to TRBJ1-1; the D is unclear. The CDR3 sequence: CASRTANTEAFF. The CDR3 nucleotides read TGTGCCAGCAGGACTGCGAACACTGAAGCTTTCTTT.